This is a list of T cell receptor beta chains from one sample in a study of blood T cell repertoires in COVID-19. The data were produced by immunoSEQ multiplex PCR, yet TCRdb's version contains in-frame clones alone and is incomplete. The table records a few hundred thousand clones, around 86% of them present only once. The sample was PBMCs or T cells enriched from blood (not recorded which). These receptors were collected from a woman aged 40 to 55 with acute COVID-19. The CDR3 runs from the conserved cysteine through the conserved F or W. A D gene is named only where the DNA matches it firmly. Some rows have no size entry. The others give once, few or many, or a class for an expanded clone.

D: TRBD1
size: NA
V: TRBV19
J: TRBJ1-2
CDR3: CASSIFEGTGDYGYTF
DNA: TGTGCCAGTAGTATTTTCGAAGGGACAGGGGACTATGGCTACACCTTC

D: TRBD2
size: once
V: TRBV24-1
J: TRBJ2-2
CDR3: CATSDPSGRTTGELFF
DNA: TGTGCCACCAGTGACCCTAGCGGGAGAACGACCGGGGAGCTGTTTTTT

D: NA
size: NA
V: TRBV5-1
J: TRBJ2-2
CDR3: CASSLAHLAVVGNTGELFF
DNA: TGCGCCAGCAGCTTGGCCCACCTAGCCGTAGTGGGTAACACCGGGGAGCTGTTTTTT

D: TRBD2
size: NA
V: TRBV5-8
J: TRBJ2-7
CDR3: CASTLTSGSVSGYEQYF
DNA: TGTGCCAGCACCCTGACTAGCGGGAGCGTTTCGGGCTACGAGCAGTACTTC

D: TRBD2
size: NA
V: TRBV6-1
J: TRBJ2-7
CDR3: CASSVQEGLAGREQYF
DNA: TGTGCCAGCAGTGTCCAGGAGGGACTAGCGGGACGGGAGCAGTACTTC

D: NA
size: NA
V: TRBV13
J: TRBJ1-4
CDR3: CASSAKRGPLHGEKLFF
DNA: TGTGCCAGCAGCGCCAAGCGGGGCCCTCTCCACGGTGAAAAACTGTTTTTT

D: TRBD1
size: NA
V: TRBV6-5
J: TRBJ2-1
CDR3: CASSSHPPGQKRQFF
DNA: TGTGCCAGCAGTTCCCATCCACCGGGACAGAAAAGGCAGTTCTTC

D: NA
size: few
V: TRBV27
J: TRBJ2-1
CDR3: CASSGGTTGYNEQFF
DNA: TGTGCCAGCAGTGGCGGTACGACGGGTTACAATGAGCAGTTCTTC

D: TRBD1
size: once
V: TRBV7-3
J: TRBJ2-2
CDR3: CASSKGDRGGTGELFF
DNA: TGTGCCAGCAGCAAAGGAGACAGGGGCGGTACCGGGGAGCTGTTTTTT

D: TRBD2
size: NA
V: TRBV7-8
J: TRBJ2-2
CDR3: CASSFLAGGNTGELFF
DNA: TGTGCCAGCAGCTTCTTAGCGGGAGGTAACACCGGGGAGCTGTTTTTT

D: NA
size: few
V: TRBV28
J: TRBJ2-5
CDR3: CASSFQGLRTQYF
DNA: TGTGCCAGCAGTTTCCAGGGCTTAAGGACCCAGTACTTC

D: TRBD2
size: once
V: TRBV11-2
J: TRBJ2-1
CDR3: CASSFNSGGPVEQFF
DNA: TGTGCCAGCAGCTTTAATTCGGGAGGGCCGGTTGAGCAGTTCTTC

D: NA
size: NA
V: TRBV29-1
J: TRBJ2-7
CDR3: CSASVGGYEQYF
DNA: TGCAGCGCCAGCGTGGGCGGGTACGAGCAGTACTTC

D: TRBD2
size: NA
V: TRBV7-7
J: TRBJ2-1
CDR3: CASSLLGGKGLAGVTNYNEQFF
DNA: TGTGCCAGCAGCTTATTAGGGGGGAAAGGACTAGCGGGAGTCACCAACTACAATGAGCAGTTCTTC

D: NA
size: NA
V: TRBV18
J: TRBJ1-1
CDR3: CASHTDLAEAFF
DNA: TGTGCCAGCCACACCGATCTTGCTGAAGCTTTCTTT

D: NA
size: NA
V: TRBV28
J: TRBJ2-7
CDR3: CASRREVRLAEGGYEQYF
DNA: TGTGCCAGCAGGAGAGAGGTGCGGCTAGCGGAGGGGGGCTACGAGCAGTACTTC

D: TRBD1
size: NA
V: TRBV7-2
J: TRBJ1-1
CDR3: CASSTGTGEPTEAFF
DNA: TGTGCCAGCAGCACCGGGACAGGGGAGCCCACTGAAGCTTTCTTT

D: TRBD2
size: NA
V: TRBV4-2
J: TRBJ2-3
CDR3: CASSLRLGTSGTTDTQYF
DNA: TGTGCCAGCAGCCTAAGATTGGGGACTAGCGGGACCACAGATACGCAGTATTTT

D: NA
size: NA
V: TRBV3-1/TRBV3-2
J: TRBJ1-1
CDR3: CASSQQRRNTEAFF
DNA: TGTGCCAGCAGCCAACAGCGCAGGAACACTGAAGCTTTCTTT

D: TRBD1
size: NA
V: TRBV10-3
J: TRBJ2-7
CDR3: CATRAAGQEYYEQYF
DNA: TGTGCCACCCGCGCCGCGGGACAGGAATACTACGAGCAGTACTTC

D: NA
size: once
V: TRBV13
J: TRBJ2-6
CDR3: CASSSLTVPGANVLTF
DNA: TGTGCCAGCAGCAGTTTAACGGTCCCTGGGGCCAACGTCCTGACTTTC

D: TRBD1
size: NA
V: TRBV14
J: TRBJ2-1
CDR3: CASSHQRRGTVKDEQFF
DNA: TGTGCCAGCAGCCACCAGCGAAGGGGGACAGTTAAGGATGAGCAGTTCTTC

D: TRBD2
size: NA
V: TRBV7-2
J: TRBJ2-5
CDR3: CASSLGPGLAVLTQYF
DNA: TGTGCCAGCAGCTTAGGTCCGGGACTAGCGGTTTTGACCCAGTACTTC

D: NA
size: NA
V: TRBV21-1
J: TRBJ2-7
CDR3: CASSARGRVYEQYF
DNA: TGTGCCAGCAGCGCCCGCGGGAGGGTCTACGAGCAGTACTTC

D: TRBD2
size: NA
V: TRBV6-5
J: TRBJ2-7
CDR3: CASSYFREGYEQYF
DNA: TGTGCCAGCAGTTACTTTCGGGAGGGATACGAGCAGTACTTC

D: NA
size: NA
V: TRBV6-5
J: TRBJ1-1
CDR3: CASSTHRVKGTEAFF
DNA: TGTGCCAGCAGTACACACAGGGTAAAGGGCACTGAAGCTTTCTTT